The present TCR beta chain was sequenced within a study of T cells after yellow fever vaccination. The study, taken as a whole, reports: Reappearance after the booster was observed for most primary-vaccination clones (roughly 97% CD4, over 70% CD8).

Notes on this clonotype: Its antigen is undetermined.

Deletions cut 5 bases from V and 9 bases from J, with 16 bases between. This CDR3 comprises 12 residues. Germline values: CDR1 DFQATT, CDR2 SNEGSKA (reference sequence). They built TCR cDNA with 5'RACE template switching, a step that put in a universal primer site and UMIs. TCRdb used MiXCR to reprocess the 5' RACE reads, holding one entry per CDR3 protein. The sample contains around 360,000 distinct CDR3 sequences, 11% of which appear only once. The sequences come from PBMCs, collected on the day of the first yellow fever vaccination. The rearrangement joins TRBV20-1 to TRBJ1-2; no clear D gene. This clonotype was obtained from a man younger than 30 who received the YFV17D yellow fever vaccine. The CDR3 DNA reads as TGCAGTGCTGCCGAGATTACGGCACGCTACACCTTC. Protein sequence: CSAAEITARYTF.